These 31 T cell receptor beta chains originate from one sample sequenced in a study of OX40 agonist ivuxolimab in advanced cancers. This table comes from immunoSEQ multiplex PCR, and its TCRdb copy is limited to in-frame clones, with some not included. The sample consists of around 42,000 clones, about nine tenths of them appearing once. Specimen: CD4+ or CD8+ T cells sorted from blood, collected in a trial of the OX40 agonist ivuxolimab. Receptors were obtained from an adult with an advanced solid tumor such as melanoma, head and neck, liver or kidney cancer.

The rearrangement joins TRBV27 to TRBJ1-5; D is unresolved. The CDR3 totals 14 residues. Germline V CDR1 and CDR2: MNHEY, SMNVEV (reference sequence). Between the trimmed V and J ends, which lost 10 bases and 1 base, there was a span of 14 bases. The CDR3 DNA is TGTGCCACCCAAGTGGGCAGGAGCAATCAGCCCCAGCATTTT. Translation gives CATQVGRSNQPQHF.

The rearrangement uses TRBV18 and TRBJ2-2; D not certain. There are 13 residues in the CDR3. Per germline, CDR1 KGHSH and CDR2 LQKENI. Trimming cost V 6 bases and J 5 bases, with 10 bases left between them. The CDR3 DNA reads TGTGCCAGCTCGCTTAGTCCAACCGGGGAGCTGTTTTTT. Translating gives CASSLSPTGELFF. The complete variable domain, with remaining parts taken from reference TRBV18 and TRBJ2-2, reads NAGVMQNPRHLVRRRGQEARLRCSPMKGHSHVYWYRQLPEEGLKFMVYLQKENIIDESGMPKERFSAEFPKEGPSILRIQQVVRGDSAAYFCASSLSPTGELFFGEGSRLTVL.

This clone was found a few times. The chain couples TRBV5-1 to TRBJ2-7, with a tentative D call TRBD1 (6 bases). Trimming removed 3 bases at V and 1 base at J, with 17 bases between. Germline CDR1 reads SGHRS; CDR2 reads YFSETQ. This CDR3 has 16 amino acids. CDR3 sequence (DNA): TGCGCCAGCAGCTCGGACGGACAGATAGTTTCCTACGAGCAGTACTTC. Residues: CASSSDGQIVSYEQYF.

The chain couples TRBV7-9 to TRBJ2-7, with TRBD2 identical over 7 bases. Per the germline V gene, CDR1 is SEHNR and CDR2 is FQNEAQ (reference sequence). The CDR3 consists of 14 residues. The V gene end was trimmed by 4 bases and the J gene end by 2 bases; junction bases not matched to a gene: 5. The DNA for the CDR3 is TGTGCCAGCAGCTCCTACGGGACTACCTACGAGCAGTACTTC. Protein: CASSSYGTTYEQYF.

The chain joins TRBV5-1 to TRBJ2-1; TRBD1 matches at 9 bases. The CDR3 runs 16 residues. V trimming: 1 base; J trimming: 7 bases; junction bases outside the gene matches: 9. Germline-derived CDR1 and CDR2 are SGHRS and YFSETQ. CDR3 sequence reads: CASSLSPGQGYNEQFF. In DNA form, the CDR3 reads TGCGCCAGCAGCTTGAGTCCGGGACAGGGATATAATGAGCAGTTCTTC.

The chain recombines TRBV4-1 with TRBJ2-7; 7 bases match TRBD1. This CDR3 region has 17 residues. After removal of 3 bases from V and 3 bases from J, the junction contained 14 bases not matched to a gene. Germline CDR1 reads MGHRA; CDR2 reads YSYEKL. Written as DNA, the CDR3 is TGCGCCAGCAGCCACATAAGAGAGACAGGGTACGTCTACGAGCAGTACTTC. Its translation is CASSHIRETGYVYEQYF.

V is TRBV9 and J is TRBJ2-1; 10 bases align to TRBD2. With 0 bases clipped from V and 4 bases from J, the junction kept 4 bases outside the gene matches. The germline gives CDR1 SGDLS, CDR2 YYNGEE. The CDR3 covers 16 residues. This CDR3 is CASSVVTSGSYNEQFF. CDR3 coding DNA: TGTGCCAGCAGCGTAGTGACTAGCGGGTCATACAATGAGCAGTTCTTC. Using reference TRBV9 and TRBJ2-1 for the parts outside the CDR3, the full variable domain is DSGVTQTPKHLITATGQRVTLRCSPRSGDLSVYWYQQSLDQGLQFLIQYYNGEERAKGNILERFSAQQFPDLHSELNLSSLELGDSALYFCASSVVTSGSYNEQFFGPGTRLTVL.

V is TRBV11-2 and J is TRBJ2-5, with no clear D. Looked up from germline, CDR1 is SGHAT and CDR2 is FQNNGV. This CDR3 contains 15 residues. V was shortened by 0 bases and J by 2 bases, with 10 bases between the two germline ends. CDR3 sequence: CASSLEARKQETQYF. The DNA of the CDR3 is TGTGCCAGCAGCTTAGAGGCTAGAAAGCAAGAGACCCAGTACTTC.

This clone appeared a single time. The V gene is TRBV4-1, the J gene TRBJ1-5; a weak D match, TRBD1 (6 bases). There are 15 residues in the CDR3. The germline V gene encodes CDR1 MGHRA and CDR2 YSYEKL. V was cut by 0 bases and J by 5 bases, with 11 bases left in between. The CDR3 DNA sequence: TGCGCCAGCAGCCAAGAACCACAGGGTTATCAGCCCCAGCATTTT. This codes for CASSQEPQGYQPQHF.

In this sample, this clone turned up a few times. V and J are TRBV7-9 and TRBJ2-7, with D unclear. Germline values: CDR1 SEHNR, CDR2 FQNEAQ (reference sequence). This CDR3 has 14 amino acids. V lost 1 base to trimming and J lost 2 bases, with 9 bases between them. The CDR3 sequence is CASSLVGRTYEQYF. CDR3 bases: TGTGCCAGCAGCTTAGTTGGAAGAACCTACGAGCAGTACTTC.

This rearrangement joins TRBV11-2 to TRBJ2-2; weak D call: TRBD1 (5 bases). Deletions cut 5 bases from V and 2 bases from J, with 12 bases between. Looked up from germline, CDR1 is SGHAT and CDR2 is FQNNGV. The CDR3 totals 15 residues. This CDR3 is CASSPPGLNTGELFF. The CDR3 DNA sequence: TGTGCCAGCAGCCCCCCAGGGTTAAACACCGGGGAGCTGTTTTTT. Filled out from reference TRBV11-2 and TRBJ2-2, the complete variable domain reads EAGVAQSPRYKIIEKRQSVAFWCNPISGHATLYWYQQILGQGPKLLIQFQNNGVVDDSQLPKDRFSAERLKGVDSTLKIQPAKLEDSAVYLCASSPPGLNTGELFFGEGSRLTVL.

The CDR3 is CASSPFSYEQYF. For the CDR3, the DNA is TGTGCCAGCAGTCCGTTTTCCTACGAGCAGTACTTC. The chain employs TRBV28 and TRBJ2-7; no definite D call. Looked up from germline, CDR1 is MDHEN and CDR2 is SYDVKM. CDR3 length: 12 residues. Trimming removed 5 bases at V and 1 base at J, with 6 bases between.

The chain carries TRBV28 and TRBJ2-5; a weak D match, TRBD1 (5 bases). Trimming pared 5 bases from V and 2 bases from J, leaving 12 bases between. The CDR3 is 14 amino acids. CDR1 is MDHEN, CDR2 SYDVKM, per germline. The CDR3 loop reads CASSPPTVQETQYF. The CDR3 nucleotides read TGTGCCAGCAGTCCCCCGACAGTACAAGAGACCCAGTACTTC.

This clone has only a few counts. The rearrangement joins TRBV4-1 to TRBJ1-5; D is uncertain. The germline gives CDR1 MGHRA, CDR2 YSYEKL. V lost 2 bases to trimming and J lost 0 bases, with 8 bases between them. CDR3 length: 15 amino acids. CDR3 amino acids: CASSQYAGSNQPQHF. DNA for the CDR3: TGCGCCAGCAGCCAATACGCAGGTAGCAATCAGCCCCAGCATTTT.

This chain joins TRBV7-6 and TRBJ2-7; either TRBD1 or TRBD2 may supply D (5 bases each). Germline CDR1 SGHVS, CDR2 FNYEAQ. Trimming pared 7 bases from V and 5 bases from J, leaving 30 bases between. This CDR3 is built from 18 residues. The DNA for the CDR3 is TGTGCCAGCACCTTGTTGGGGCCGGGGCCCATAGGGGTCCACGAGCAGTACTTC. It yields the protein CASTLLGPGPIGVHEQYF.

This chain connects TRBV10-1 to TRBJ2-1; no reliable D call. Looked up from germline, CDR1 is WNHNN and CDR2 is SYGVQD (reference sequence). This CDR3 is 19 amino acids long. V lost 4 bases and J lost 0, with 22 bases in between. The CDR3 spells CASSVTRIERPSSYNEQFF. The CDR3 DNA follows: TGCGCCAGCAGTGTCACCCGGATCGAAAGGCCAAGCTCCTACAATGAGCAGTTCTTC.

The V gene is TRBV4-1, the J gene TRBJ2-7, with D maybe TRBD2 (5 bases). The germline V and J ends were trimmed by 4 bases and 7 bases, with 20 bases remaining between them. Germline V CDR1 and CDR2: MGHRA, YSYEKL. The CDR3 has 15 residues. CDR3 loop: CASSRQLGNYREQYF. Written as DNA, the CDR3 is TGCGCCAGCAGCCGCCAACTAGGGAATTATAGGGAGCAGTACTTC.

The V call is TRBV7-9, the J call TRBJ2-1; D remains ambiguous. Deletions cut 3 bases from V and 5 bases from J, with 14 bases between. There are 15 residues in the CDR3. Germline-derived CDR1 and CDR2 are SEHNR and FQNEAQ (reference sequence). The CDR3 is CASSFNSNSHNEQFF. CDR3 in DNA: TGTGCCAGCAGCTTCAATTCCAACAGCCACAATGAGCAGTTCTTC.

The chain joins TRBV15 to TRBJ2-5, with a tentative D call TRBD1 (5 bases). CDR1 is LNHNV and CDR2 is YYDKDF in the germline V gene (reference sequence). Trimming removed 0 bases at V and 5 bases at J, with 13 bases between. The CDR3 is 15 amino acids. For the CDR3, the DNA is TGTGCCACCAGCAGAGATAGACAGAGAGTGGAGACCCAGTACTTC. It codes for CATSRDRQRVETQYF.

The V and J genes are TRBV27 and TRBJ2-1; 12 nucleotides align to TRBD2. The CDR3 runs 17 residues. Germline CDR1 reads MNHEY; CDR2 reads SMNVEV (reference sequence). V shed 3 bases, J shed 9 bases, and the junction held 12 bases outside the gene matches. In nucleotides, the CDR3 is TGTGCCAGCAGTTTCCTAGCGGGAGGGCCGGGCCACGGTGAGCAGTTCTTC. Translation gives CASSFLAGGPGHGEQFF.

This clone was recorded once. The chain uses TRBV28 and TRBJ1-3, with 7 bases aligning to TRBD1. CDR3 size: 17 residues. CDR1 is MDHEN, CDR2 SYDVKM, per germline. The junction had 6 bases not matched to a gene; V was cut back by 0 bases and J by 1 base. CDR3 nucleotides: TGTGCCAGCAGTTTATGGACAGGGTCATATTCTGGAAACACCATATATTTT. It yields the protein CASSLWTGSYSGNTIYF.

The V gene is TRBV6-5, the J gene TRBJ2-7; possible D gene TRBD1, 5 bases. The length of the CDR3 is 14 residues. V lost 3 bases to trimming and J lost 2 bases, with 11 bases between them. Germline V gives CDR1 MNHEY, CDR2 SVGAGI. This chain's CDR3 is CASSYGWGAYEQYF. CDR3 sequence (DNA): TGTGCCAGCAGTTATGGGTGGGGCGCCTACGAGCAGTACTTC.

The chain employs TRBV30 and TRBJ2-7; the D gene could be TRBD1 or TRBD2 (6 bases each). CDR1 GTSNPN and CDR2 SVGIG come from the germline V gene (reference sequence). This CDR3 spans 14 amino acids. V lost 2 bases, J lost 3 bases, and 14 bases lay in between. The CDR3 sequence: CAWSQGRGGYEQYF. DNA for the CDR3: TGTGCCTGGAGTCAGGGCAGGGGAGGCTACGAGCAGTACTTC.

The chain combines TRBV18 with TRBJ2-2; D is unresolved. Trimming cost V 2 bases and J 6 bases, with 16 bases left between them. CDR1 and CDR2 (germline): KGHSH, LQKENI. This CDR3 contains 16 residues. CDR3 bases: TGTGCCAGCTCACCAGGGCTCATCAGCACCCCCGGGGAGCTGTTTTTT. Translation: CASSPGLISTPGELFF.

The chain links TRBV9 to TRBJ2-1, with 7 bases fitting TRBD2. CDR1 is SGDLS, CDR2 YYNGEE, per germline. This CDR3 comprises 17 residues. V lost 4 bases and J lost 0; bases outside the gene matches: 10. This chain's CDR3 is CASSPHELARSYNEQFF. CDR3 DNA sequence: TGTGCCAGCAGCCCTCATGAACTAGCGCGCTCCTACAATGAGCAGTTCTTC.

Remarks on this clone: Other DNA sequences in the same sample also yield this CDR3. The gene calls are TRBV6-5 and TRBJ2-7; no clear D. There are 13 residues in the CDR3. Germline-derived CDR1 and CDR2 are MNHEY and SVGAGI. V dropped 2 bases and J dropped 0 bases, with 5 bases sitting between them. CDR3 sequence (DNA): TGTGCCAGCAGTTACGGCGGCTCCTACGAGCAGTACTTC. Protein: CASSYGGSYEQYF.

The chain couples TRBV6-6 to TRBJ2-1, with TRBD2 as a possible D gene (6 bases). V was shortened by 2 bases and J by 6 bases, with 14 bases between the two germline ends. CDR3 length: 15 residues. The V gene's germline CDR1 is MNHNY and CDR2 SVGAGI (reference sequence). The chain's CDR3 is CASSYGLGGTNEQFF. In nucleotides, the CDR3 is TGTGCCAGCAGTTACGGACTCGGGGGAACCAATGAGCAGTTCTTC.

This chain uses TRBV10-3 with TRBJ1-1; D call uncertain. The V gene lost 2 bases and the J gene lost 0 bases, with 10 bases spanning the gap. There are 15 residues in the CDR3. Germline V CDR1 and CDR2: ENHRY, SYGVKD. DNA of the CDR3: TGTGCCATCAGTGAGGCAGTGTATATGAACACTGAAGCTTTCTTT. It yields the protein CAISEAVYMNTEAFF.

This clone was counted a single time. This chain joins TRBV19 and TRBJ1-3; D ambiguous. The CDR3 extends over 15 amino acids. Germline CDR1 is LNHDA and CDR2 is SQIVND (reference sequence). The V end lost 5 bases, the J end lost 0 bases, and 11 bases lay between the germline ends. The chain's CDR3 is CASSSDGRSGNTIYF. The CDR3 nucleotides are TGTGCCAGTAGTTCAGACGGACGCTCTGGAAACACCATATATTTT.

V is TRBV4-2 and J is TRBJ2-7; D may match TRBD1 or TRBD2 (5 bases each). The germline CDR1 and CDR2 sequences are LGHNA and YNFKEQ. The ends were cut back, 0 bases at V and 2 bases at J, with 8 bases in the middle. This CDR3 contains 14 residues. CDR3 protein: CASSQEGRPYEQYF. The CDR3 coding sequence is TGTGCCAGCAGCCAAGAGGGACGTCCCTACGAGCAGTACTTC.

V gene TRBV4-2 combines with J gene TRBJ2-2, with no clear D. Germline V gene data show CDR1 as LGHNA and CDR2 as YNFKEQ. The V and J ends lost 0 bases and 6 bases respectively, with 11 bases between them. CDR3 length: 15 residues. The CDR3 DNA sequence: TGTGCCAGCAGCCAAGAAATTCGGGCCCCCGGGGAGCTGTTTTTT. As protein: CASSQEIRAPGELFF.